These 21 T cell receptor beta chains came from one sample sequenced in a study of blood T cell repertoires in COVID-19. The repertoire was sequenced with immunoSEQ multiplex PCR; TCRdb's copy has only in-frame clones and lacks some. This table has 100,000 to 140,000 clones, around 90% appearing once. The sample taken for sequencing was peripheral blood. Receptor source: a man aged 35-49 years with active or convalescent COVID-19.

V and J are TRBV24-1 and TRBJ2-1, with 8 nucleotides matching TRBD2. Unmatched junction bases numbered 7, after V lost 4 bases and J lost 9 bases. CDR3 length: 14 amino acids. Per the germline V gene, CDR1 is KGHDR and CDR2 is SFDVKD. The CDR3 is CATSDNRGGSEQFF. The CDR3 DNA follows: TGTGCCACCAGTGACAACCGGGGGGGGAGTGAGCAGTTCTTC.

The chain links TRBV19 to TRBJ2-2, with D hard to call. CDR3 length: 14 residues. The germline V and J ends were trimmed by 8 bases and 7 bases, with 17 bases remaining between them. CDR1 is LNHDA, CDR2 SQIVND, per germline (reference sequence). The CDR3 loop is CASQPRAVSGELFF. The CDR3 DNA is TGTGCCAGTCAACCCCGCGCGGTGAGCGGGGAGCTGTTTTTT. Full variable domain (outside the CDR3, taken from reference TRBV19 and TRBJ2-2): DGGITQSPKYLFRKEGQNVTLSCEQNLNHDAMYWYRQDPGQGLRLIYYSQIVNDFQKGDIAEGYSVSREKKESFPLTVTSAQKNPTAFYLCASQPRAVSGELFFGEGSRLTVL.

The chain carries TRBV7-9 and TRBJ2-7; TRBD1 agrees at 10 bases. The CDR3 extends over 15 amino acids. CDR1 and CDR2 (germline): SEHNR, FQNEAQ (reference sequence). The trim removed 1 base at V and 1 base at J, leaving 1 base unmatched. The CDR3 region is CASSLGTGGSYEQYF. The DNA of the CDR3 is TGTGCCAGCAGCTTAGGGACAGGGGGTTCCTACGAGCAGTACTTC. Full variable domain (missing parts from reference TRBV7-9 and TRBJ2-7): DTGVSQNPRHKITKRGQNVTFRCDPISEHNRLYWYRQTLGQGPEFLTYFQNEAQLEKSRLLSDRFSAERPKGSFSTLEIQRTEQGDSAMYLCASSLGTGGSYEQYFGPGTRLTVT.

The chain employs TRBV4-1 and TRBJ2-3; TRBD2 aligns across 12 bases. V was pared by 4 bases and J by 5 bases, with 13 bases of the junction left unmatched. Germline V lookup: CDR1 MGHRA, CDR2 YSYEKL. This CDR3 is built from 18 residues. CDR3 sequence (DNA): TGCGCCAGCAGCCTCGGAAACGGACTAGCGGGGAATAGAGATACGCAGTATTTT. This codes for CASSLGNGLAGNRDTQYF.

This clone was detected once. V gene TRBV14 combines with J gene TRBJ2-7; 10 nucleotides match TRBD1. The CDR3 is 13 amino acids. In germline, CDR1 is SGHDN, CDR2 FVKESK. Unmatched junction bases numbered 4, after V lost 6 bases and J lost 5 bases. In nucleotides, the CDR3 is TGTGCCAGCAGAAGGGACAGGGGCAACGAGCAGTACTTC. It is translated as CASRRDRGNEQYF.

This clone appeared a few times. The chain is built from TRBV9 and TRBJ2-7; 8 bases agree with TRBD1. The CDR3 extends over 13 amino acids. With 7 bases clipped from V and 3 bases from J, the junction kept 6 bases outside the gene matches. CDR1 is SGDLS, CDR2 YYNGEE, per germline. The chain's CDR3 is CASPTGQDYEQYF. The CDR3 DNA is TGTGCCAGCCCCACGGGACAGGACTACGAGCAGTACTTC. Supplemented by reference TRBV9 and TRBJ2-7, the full variable domain reads DSGVTQTPKHLITATGQRVTLRCSPRSGDLSVYWYQQSLDQGLQFLIQYYNGEERAKGNILERFSAQQFPDLHSELNLSSLELGDSALYFCASPTGQDYEQYFGPGTRLTVT.

This clone is a singleton in its sample. V and J are TRBV7-2 and TRBJ2-1; D may be TRBD2 (5 bases). This CDR3 comprises 16 residues. CDR1 is SGHTA, CDR2 FQGNSA, per germline. Trimming stripped 1 base from V and 4 bases from J, with 14 bases between. The CDR3 reads CASSLGPSGLYNEQFF. As DNA, the CDR3 is TGTGCCAGCAGCTTAGGGCCCAGCGGCCTTTACAATGAGCAGTTCTTC.

The rearrangement links TRBV3-1 (or the pseudogene TRBV3-2) to TRBJ2-3; 7 nucleotides line up with TRBD2. The V gene's germline CDR1 is LGHDT and CDR2 YNNKEL (reference sequence). This CDR3 has 14 amino acids. Losses at the gene ends were 4 bases for V and 1 base for J; bases not matched to a gene: 2. CDR3 in DNA: TGTGCCAGCAGCCTGGCGGGAGGCACAGATACGCAGTATTTT. Amino acid sequence: CASSLAGGTDTQYF.

This chain joins TRBV30 and TRBJ1-5; 8 bases agree with TRBD1. The CDR3 covers 15 residues. Unmatched junction bases numbered 7, after V lost 2 bases and J lost 4 bases. The germline CDR1 and CDR2 sequences are GTSNPN and SVGIG (reference sequence). CDR3 in DNA: TGTGCCTGGAGTCAAACAGGGGGAATGAATCAGCCCCAGCATTTT. It yields the protein CAWSQTGGMNQPQHF.

This sequence joins TRBV7-9 and TRBJ1-4; D uncertain. Germline CDR1 SEHNR, CDR2 FQNEAQ (reference sequence). There are 12 residues in the CDR3. Trimming shortened V by 1 base and J by 8 bases, and 5 bases separated the two germline ends. The CDR3 coding sequence is TGTGCCAGCAGCTTAGTATCGGAAAAACTGTTTTTT. Residues: CASSLVSEKLFF.

The chain recombines TRBV5-4 with TRBJ2-2; 9 bases map to TRBD1. V lost 1 base and J lost 6; bases outside the gene matches: 4. CDR3 length: 15 amino acids. Germline V lookup: CDR1 SGHNT, CDR2 YYREEE (reference sequence). The CDR3 spells CASSLWDRAPGELFF. The CDR3 DNA reads as TGTGCCAGCAGCTTGTGGGACAGGGCCCCCGGGGAGCTGTTTTTT.

This rearrangement joins TRBV25-1 to TRBJ2-5; unclear D gene. Looked up from germline, CDR1 is MGHDK and CDR2 is SYGVNS. Deletions cut 2 bases from V and 2 bases from J, with 9 bases between. This CDR3 spans 14 amino acids. The chain's CDR3 is CASSEMGAQETQYF. Written as DNA, the CDR3 is TGTGCCAGCAGTGAAATGGGCGCGCAAGAGACCCAGTACTTC.

This chain uses TRBV27 with TRBJ1-1; D is undetermined. Per the germline V gene, CDR1 is MNHEY and CDR2 is SMNVEV (reference sequence). V gave up 7 bases and J gave up 0 bases, with 15 bases separating them. CDR3 size: 15 residues. CDR3 nucleotides: TGTGCCAGCATGGGTTGGGGAGCACTGAACACTGAAGCTTTCTTT. This sequence encodes CASMGWGALNTEAFF.

The gene calls are TRBV27 and TRBJ1-1, with D possibly TRBD1 on 6 matching bases. Looked up from germline, CDR1 is MNHEY and CDR2 is SMNVEV (reference sequence). Trimming left V 7 bases short and J 1 base short, with 16 bases between. This CDR3 comprises 15 residues. The CDR3 reads CASKFIGQSNTEAFF. In nucleotides, the CDR3 is TGTGCCAGCAAATTTATCGGACAGTCGAACACTGAAGCTTTCTTT.

V gene TRBV19 combines with J gene TRBJ1-1; a possible D gene is TRBD1 (5 bases). This CDR3 spans 14 amino acids. Trimming removed 1 base at V and 3 bases at J, with 9 bases between. From germline, CDR1 is LNHDA and CDR2 SQIVND (reference sequence). This chain's CDR3 is CASSIGRVYTEAFF. For the CDR3, the DNA is TGTGCCAGTAGTATAGGCAGGGTTTACACTGAAGCTTTCTTT. The entire variable domain, with the rest obtained from reference TRBV19 and TRBJ1-1, is as follows: DGGITQSPKYLFRKEGQNVTLSCEQNLNHDAMYWYRQDPGQGLRLIYYSQIVNDFQKGDIAEGYSVSREKKESFPLTVTSAQKNPTAFYLCASSIGRVYTEAFFGQGTRLTVV.

The chain has TRBV19 and TRBJ1-5, with D tentatively TRBD1 (5 bases). The CDR3 has 14 residues. From germline, CDR1 is LNHDA and CDR2 SQIVND (reference sequence). V dropped 1 base and J dropped 3 bases, with 7 bases sitting between them. The CDR3 DNA sequence: TGTGCCAGTAGTATAGGACAGTACAATCAGCCCCAGCATTTT. Its translation is CASSIGQYNQPQHF.

The J gene is TRBJ1-3, the V gene TRBV24-1; tentatively, D is TRBD1 (6 bases). The CDR3 extends over 15 amino acids. V was clipped by 2 bases and J by 2 bases, with 9 bases between them. Germline V gene lookup returns CDR1 KGHDR and CDR2 SFDVKD. The CDR3 reads CATSDSDRPGNTIYF. CDR3 in DNA: TGTGCCACCAGTGATTCGGACAGACCTGGAAACACCATATATTTT.

This clone was seen a single time. This chain joins TRBV7-8 and TRBJ2-1, with 9 bases that match TRBD2. Germline V gene lookup returns CDR1 SGHVS and CDR2 FQNEAQ. V shed 4 bases and J 2 bases; nucleotides not matched to a gene: 12. There are 18 residues in the CDR3. In nucleotides, the CDR3 is TGTGCCAGCAGCTCGTTTGGTTCGGCGGGGGGGACCTACAATGAGCAGTTCTTC. This encodes CASSSFGSAGGTYNEQFF.

The chain links TRBV5-4 to TRBJ1-3; D not resolved. Per germline, CDR1 SGHNT and CDR2 YYREEE (reference sequence). The CDR3 spans 15 residues. The V end lost 4 bases, the J end lost 0 bases, and 11 bases lay between the germline ends. The CDR3 bases are TGTGCCAGCAGCCGTGACACTGGCTCTGGAAACACCATATATTTT. It encodes CASSRDTGSGNTIYF.

The rearrangement links TRBV18 to TRBJ2-7; a weak D match, TRBD1 (6 bases). The CDR3 runs to 12 residues. V was clipped by 2 bases and J by 5 bases, with 7 bases between them. Germline loops: CDR1 KGHSH, CDR2 LQKENI. The chain's CDR3 is CASSPGGHEQYF. The CDR3 DNA is TGTGCCAGCTCACCAGGGGGCCACGAGCAGTACTTC.

CDR3 loop: CAISAGMNTEAFF. The DNA for the CDR3 is TGTGCCATCAGTGCCGGGATGAACACTGAAGCTTTCTTT. J is TRBJ1-1 and V is TRBV10-3; D is unclear. The CDR3 totals 13 residues. CDR1 is ENHRY and CDR2 is SYGVKD in the germline V gene. V lost 4 bases to trimming and J lost 0 bases, with 6 bases between them.